These 21 T cell receptor beta chains were sequenced from one sample in a study of Ad26.COV2.S vaccination and SARS-CoV-2 variants. Stated treatment: around 19 received Ad26.COV2.S at low or high dose, single or two shots; 5 received placebo; per-sample allocation not given. After the first vaccine or placebo injection, samples were drawn on day 63. Repertoires were generated with immunoSEQ multiplex PCR, while TCRdb's copy carries only in-frame clones and drops some. This sample has over 400,000 clones, with around 91% found just once. The sample consisted of peripheral blood, taken in a trial of Ad26.COV2.S vaccine versus placebo. The receptors stem from a person between 18 and 65 years old who received the Ad26.COV2.S COVID-19 vaccine or a placebo.

This clone was recorded only once. V and J are TRBV5-1 and TRBJ2-3, with 9 positions matching TRBD1. The CDR3 sequence is 17 residues long. Germline V gives CDR1 SGHRS, CDR2 YFSETQ. V lost 0 bases to trimming and J lost 2 bases; unmatched junction nucleotides: 7. The CDR3 coding sequence is TGCGCCAGCAGCTTGGGGGGGACAGGGCCCTACACAGATACGCAGTATTTT. Its protein product is CASSLGGTGPYTDTQYF.

The chain carries TRBV5-1 and TRBJ2-1, with 7 positions matching TRBD2. This CDR3 is 16 amino acids long. From germline, CDR1 is SGHRS and CDR2 YFSETQ. V trimming: 1 base; J trimming: 10 bases; junction bases outside the gene matches: 14. The CDR3, as DNA: TGCGCCAGCAGCTTGACCGGTATAGCGCTAGCGGAGGAGCAGTTCTTC. Its protein is CASSLTGIALAEEQFF.

This chain uses TRBV5-6 with TRBJ1-2; 9 nucleotides match TRBD1. V dropped 3 bases and J dropped 4; count of bases not matched to a gene: 7. The CDR3 has 15 amino acids. In germline, CDR1 is SGHDT, CDR2 YYEEEE. The CDR3 loop reads CASSSTTGGAYGYTF. DNA for the CDR3: TGTGCCAGCAGCTCCACGACAGGGGGGGCCTATGGCTACACCTTC.

The chain combines TRBV29-1 with TRBJ2-2; 10 positions agree with TRBD1. The CDR3 loop spans 16 amino acids. The ends lost 5 bases at V and 6 bases at J; junction bases unmatched: 12. Germline lookup yields CDR1 SQVTM and CDR2 ANQGSEA. CDR3 sequence: CSVWSKGQGSPGELFF. In DNA, the CDR3 is TGCAGCGTTTGGAGTAAGGGACAGGGGTCCCCCGGGGAGCTGTTTTTT.

J is TRBJ1-2 and V is TRBV19; a possible D gene is TRBD1 (5 bases). Germline-derived CDR1 and CDR2 are LNHDA and SQIVND (reference sequence). V lost 4 bases to trimming and J lost 8 bases, with 14 bases between them. The CDR3 loop spans 13 amino acids. CDR3 coding DNA: TGTGCCAGTAGTACGATCCAGGGAGGCGGCTACACCTTC. Encoded protein: CASSTIQGGGYTF.

V gene TRBV2 combines with J gene TRBJ2-5; D is ambiguous. V lost 9 bases and J lost 1, with 6 bases in between. This CDR3 contains 11 residues. In germline, CDR1 is SNHLY, CDR2 FYNNEI. The CDR3 DNA reads TGTGCCAGGACACTCCAAGAGACCCAGTACTTC. Residues: CARTLQETQYF.

Remarks on this clone: The junction departs from the called germline gene at one end, perhaps through a read error. The chain employs TRBV7-9 and TRBJ1-3; D may be TRBD1 (6 bases). CDR1 and CDR2 from the germline V gene are SEHNR and FQNEAQ (reference sequence). The length of the CDR3 is 12 residues. CDR3 sequence: CASSWLGGPCLF. CDR3 nucleotide sequence: TGTGCCAGCAGCTGGCTGGGGGGGCCCTGCCTTTTT.

The V call is TRBV7-6, the J call TRBJ1-2, with 9 positions matching TRBD1. CDR3 length: 15 amino acids. Germline V gene data show CDR1 as SGHVS and CDR2 as FNYEAQ. V gave up 3 bases and J gave up 6 bases; unmatched junction bases: 8. This CDR3 reads CASSLGTGGADGYTF. CDR3 sequence (DNA): TGTGCCAGCAGCTTGGGCACAGGGGGCGCGGATGGCTACACCTTC.

The J gene is TRBJ2-1, the V gene TRBV19, with 14 bases lining up with TRBD2. The trim removed 6 bases at V and 1 base at J, leaving 14 bases unmatched. Germline V gives CDR1 LNHDA, CDR2 SQIVND (reference sequence). The CDR3 contains 20 residues. CDR3 sequence reads: CASSRTGTSGSESSYNEQFF. CDR3 sequence (DNA): TGTGCCAGTAGCCGCACCGGGACTAGCGGGAGCGAGAGTTCCTACAATGAGCAGTTCTTC. Using reference TRBV19 and TRBJ2-1 for the parts outside the CDR3, the full variable domain is DGGITQSPKYLFRKEGQNVTLSCEQNLNHDAMYWYRQDPGQGLRLIYYSQIVNDFQKGDIAEGYSVSREKKESFPLTVTSAQKNPTAFYLCASSRTGTSGSESSYNEQFFGPGTRLTVL.

The J gene is TRBJ2-3, the V gene TRBV5-1; D is unresolved. The CDR3 has 15 amino acids. CDR1 SGHRS and CDR2 YFSETQ come from the germline V gene. V gave up 0 bases and J gave up 5 bases, with 13 bases separating them. CDR3 coding DNA: TGCGCCAGCAGCTTGGATGGGGTAAACATAGATACGCAGTATTTT. Translated: CASSLDGVNIDTQYF.

This sequence joins TRBV7-2 and TRBJ2-7; 7 bases fit TRBD2. V lost 4 bases to trimming and J lost 3 bases; unmatched junction nucleotides: 12. Germline CDR1 reads SGHTA; CDR2 reads FQGNSA. The CDR3 has 16 residues. This CDR3 reads CASSSQRTSGGYEQYF. The CDR3 DNA reads TGTGCCAGCAGCTCCCAGAGGACTAGTGGTGGCTACGAGCAGTACTTC. Based on the CDR3 plus reference TRBV7-2 and TRBJ2-7, the full variable domain is GAGVSQSPSNKVTEKGKDVELRCDPISGHTALYWYRQSLGQGLEFLIYFQGNSAPDKSGLPSDRFSAERTGGSVSTLTIQRTQQEDSAVYLCASSSQRTSGGYEQYFGPGTRLTVT.

This chain connects TRBV5-5 to TRBJ1-1, with D perhaps TRBD1 (5 bases). Per germline, CDR1 SGHKS and CDR2 YYEKEE (reference sequence). Trimming removed 2 bases from V and 7 bases from J, with 12 bases in between. This CDR3 spans 13 amino acids. As DNA, the CDR3 is TGTGCCAGCAGCTTTGGGGTGGGGGGTGAAGCTTTCTTT. It codes for CASSFGVGGEAFF. Combining the CDR3 with reference TRBV5-5 and TRBJ1-1 gives the whole variable domain DAGVTQSPTHLIKTRGQQVTLRCSPISGHKSVSWYQQVLGQGPQFIFQYYEKEERGRGNFPDRFSARQFPNYSSELNVNALLLGDSALYLCASSFGVGGEAFFGQGTRLTVV.

The CDR3 nucleotides are TGTGCCAGCAGCCTGAACACCTACGAGCAGTACTTC. It is translated as CASSLNTYEQYF. The genes are TRBV11-1 and TRBJ2-7; D call uncertain. V was pared by 5 bases and J by 2 bases, with 7 bases between. This CDR3 has 12 amino acids. The germline CDR1 and CDR2 sequences are SGHAT and FQDESV (reference sequence).

This chain uses TRBV19 with TRBJ2-1, with TRBD1 matching 9 bases. CDR1 is LNHDA, CDR2 SQIVND, per germline (reference sequence). V shed 4 bases, J shed 9 bases, and the junction held 10 bases outside the gene matches. The CDR3 is 15 residues long. CDR3 nucleotides: TGTGCCAGTAGTAAACCGGGACAGGGAGTAATTGAGCAGTTCTTC. It specifies CASSKPGQGVIEQFF. The full variable domain, its missing parts supplied by reference TRBV19 and TRBJ2-1, is DGGITQSPKYLFRKEGQNVTLSCEQNLNHDAMYWYRQDPGQGLRLIYYSQIVNDFQKGDIAEGYSVSREKKESFPLTVTSAQKNPTAFYLCASSKPGQGVIEQFFGPGTRLTVL.

This clone was recorded a few times. This rearrangement joins TRBV7-4 to TRBJ1-5; possible D gene TRBD1, 5 bases. This CDR3 has 16 residues. V dropped 1 base and J dropped 0 bases, with 10 bases sitting between them. Germline values: CDR1 SGHVT, CDR2 SQSDAQ. CDR3 in amino acids: CASSLVRTNSNQPQHF. The CDR3 nucleotides read TGTGCCAGCAGCTTAGTGAGGACAAATAGCAATCAGCCCCAGCATTTT.

The chain couples TRBV5-1 to TRBJ2-3; D might be TRBD1 (5 bases). CDR3 length: 15 residues. The ends were cut back, 2 bases at V and 1 base at J, with 11 bases in the middle. The germline V gene has CDR1 SGHRS and CDR2 YFSETQ. CDR3 nucleotides: TGCGCCAGCAGCTTACAGGTTACTGGCACAGATACGCAGTATTTT. Its protein product is CASSLQVTGTDTQYF. The whole variable domain, remainder taken from reference TRBV5-1 and TRBJ2-3, is KAGVTQTPRYLIKTRGQQVTLSCSPISGHRSVSWYQQTPGQGLQFLFEYFSETQRNKGNFPGRFSGRQFSNSRSEMNVSTLELGDSALYLCASSLQVTGTDTQYFGPGTRLTVL.

V is TRBV14 and J is TRBJ2-3; either TRBD1 or TRBD2 may fit D (5 bases each). Trimming stripped 1 base from V and 9 bases from J, with 11 bases between. Germline-derived CDR1 and CDR2 are SGHDN and FVKESK. The CDR3 runs to 13 residues. The CDR3: CASSQAEGTTQYF. The CDR3 bases are TGTGCCAGCAGCCAAGCGGAAGGGACCACGCAGTATTTT.

With respect to this clone: This is likely an artifact of a read error, given a far larger clone one base away. This chain links TRBV7-9 with TRBJ2-2; 7 nucleotides line up with TRBD2. The CDR3 is 13 amino acids. The V segment lost 6 bases and the J segment 3 bases; nucleotides outside the gene matches: 1. Germline V gene lookup returns CDR1 SEHNR and CDR2 FQNEAQ (reference sequence). CDR3 sequence reads: CASRLADTGELFF. For the CDR3, the DNA is TGTGCCAGCAGGCTAGCGGACACCGGGGAGCTGTTTTTT.

This clone appeared a few times. The V call is TRBV6-2 or TRBV6-3, the J call TRBJ2-7; D could derive from TRBD1 or TRBD2 (5 bases each). Trimming pared 6 bases from V and 7 bases from J, leaving 13 bases between. Germline V gene sequence: CDR1 MNHEY, CDR2 SVGEGT. The CDR3 is made up of 12 amino acids. The CDR3 bases are TGTGCCAGCAGCCGGGACGGAATAGAGCAGTACTTC. This encodes CASSRDGIEQYF.

The chain combines TRBV7-2 with TRBJ1-2, with D maybe TRBD1 (5 bases). V lost 6 bases and J 5 bases, leaving 16 bases between the germline ends. The CDR3 consists of 14 residues. In germline, CDR1 is SGHTA, CDR2 FQGNSA. CDR3 nucleotides: TGTGCCAGCAGTTACCTCGGGGGGGGTTATGGCTACACCTTC. As protein: CASSYLGGGYGYTF.

J is TRBJ2-1 and V is TRBV3-1 (or the pseudogene TRBV3-2); 9 bases match TRBD2. CDR3 length: 16 amino acids. Trimming cost V 3 bases and J 2 bases; bases outside gene matches: 5. Germline-derived CDR1 and CDR2 are LGHDT and YNNKEL (reference sequence). CDR3 nucleotide sequence: TGTGCCAGCAGCCAGGGTAGCGGGAGCACCTACAATGAGCAGTTCTTC. It encodes CASSQGSGSTYNEQFF.